This T cell receptor beta chain was sequenced for a study of blood T cell repertoires in COVID-19. For the study at large: The samples span acute and convalescent COVID-19 from the United States, Italy and Spain. From T cells, B-cell-depleted T cells, or PBMCs came the material, which was cDNA or gDNA.

Per the germline V gene, CDR1 is MNHNS and CDR2 is SASEGT. The CDR3 totals 15 residues. V lost 3 bases to trimming and J lost 6 bases, with 16 bases between them. In the authors' workflow: For nucleated cells, counts were estimated from reference gene primer amplification. Clones were sequenced by immunoSEQ multiplex PCR, and TCRdb holds only the in-frame ones, with some missing. That table supplies the V and J calls and clone size; D and trimming were determined from the DNA. Of about 260,000 clones listed, nearly 90% are singletons. This rearrangement joins TRBV6-1 to TRBJ2-3; D is unresolved. The sequence was obtained from a human donor in a cohort sampled during active COVID-19. Sequenced sample: peripheral blood. CDR3 sequence reads: CASSDVETYGDTQYF. The CDR3 coding sequence is TGTGCCAGCAGTGACGTCGAGACCTACGGGGATACGCAGTATTTT.